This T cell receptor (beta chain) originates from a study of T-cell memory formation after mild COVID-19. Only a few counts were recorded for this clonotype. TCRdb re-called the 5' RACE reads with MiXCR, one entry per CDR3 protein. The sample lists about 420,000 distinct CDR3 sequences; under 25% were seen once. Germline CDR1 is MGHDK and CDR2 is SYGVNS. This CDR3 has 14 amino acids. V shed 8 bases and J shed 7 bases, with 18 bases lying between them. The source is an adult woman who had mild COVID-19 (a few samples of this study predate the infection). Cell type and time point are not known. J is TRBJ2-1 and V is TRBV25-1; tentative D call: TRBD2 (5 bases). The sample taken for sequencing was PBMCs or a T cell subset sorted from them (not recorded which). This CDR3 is CASLGQEDWNEQFF. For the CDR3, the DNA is TGTGCCAGCCTCGGGCAGGAGGATTGGAATGAGCAGTTCTTC. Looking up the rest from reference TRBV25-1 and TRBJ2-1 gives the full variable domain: EADIYQTPRYLVIGTGKKITLECSQTMGHDKMYWYQQDPGMELHLIHYSYGVNSTEKGDLSSESTVSRIRTEHFPLTLESARPSHTSQYLCASLGQEDWNEQFFGPGTRLTVL.